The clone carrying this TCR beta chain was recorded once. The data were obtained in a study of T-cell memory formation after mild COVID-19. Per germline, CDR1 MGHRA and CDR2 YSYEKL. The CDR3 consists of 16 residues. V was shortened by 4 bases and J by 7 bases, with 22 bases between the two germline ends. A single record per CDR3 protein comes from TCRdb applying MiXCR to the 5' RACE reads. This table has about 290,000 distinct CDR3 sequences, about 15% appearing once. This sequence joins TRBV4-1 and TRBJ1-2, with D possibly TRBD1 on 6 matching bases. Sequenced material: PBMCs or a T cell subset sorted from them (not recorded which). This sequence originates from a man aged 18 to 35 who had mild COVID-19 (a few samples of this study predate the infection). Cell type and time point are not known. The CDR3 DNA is TGCGCCAGCAGCCGCGTAACAGGGCCCTCGAGGGGTGGCTACACCTTC. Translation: CASSRVTGPSRGGYTF.